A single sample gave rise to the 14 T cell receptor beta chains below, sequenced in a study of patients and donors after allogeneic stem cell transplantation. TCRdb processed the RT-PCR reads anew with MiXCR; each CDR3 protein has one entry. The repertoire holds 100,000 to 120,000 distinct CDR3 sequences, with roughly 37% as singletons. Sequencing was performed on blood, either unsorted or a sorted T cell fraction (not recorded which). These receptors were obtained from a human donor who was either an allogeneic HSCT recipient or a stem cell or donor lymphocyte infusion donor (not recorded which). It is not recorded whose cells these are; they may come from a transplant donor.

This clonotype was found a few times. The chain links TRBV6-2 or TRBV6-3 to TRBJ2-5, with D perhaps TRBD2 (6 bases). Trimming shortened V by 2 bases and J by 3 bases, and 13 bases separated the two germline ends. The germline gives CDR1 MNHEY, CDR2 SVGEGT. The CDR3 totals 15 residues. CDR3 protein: CASSYPPQREETQYF. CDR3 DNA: TGTGCCAGCAGTTACCCTCCCCAGCGGGAAGAGACCCAGTACTTC.

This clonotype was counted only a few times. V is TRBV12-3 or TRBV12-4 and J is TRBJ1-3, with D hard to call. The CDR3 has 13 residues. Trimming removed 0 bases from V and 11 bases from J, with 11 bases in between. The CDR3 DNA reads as TGTGCCAGCAGTTTAGCCCCCGAGCTACCCATATATTTT. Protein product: CASSLAPELPIYF.

DNA for the CDR3: TGTGCCACCAGCAGCCAAGGACTAGCGGCCACAGATACGCAGTATTTT. Encoded protein: CATSSQGLAATDTQYF. The chain carries TRBV15 and TRBJ2-3; TRBD2 agrees at 10 bases. V lost 3 bases to trimming and J lost 2 bases; unmatched junction nucleotides: 5. The CDR3 has 16 amino acids. The germline V gene has CDR1 LNHNV and CDR2 YYDKDF (reference sequence).

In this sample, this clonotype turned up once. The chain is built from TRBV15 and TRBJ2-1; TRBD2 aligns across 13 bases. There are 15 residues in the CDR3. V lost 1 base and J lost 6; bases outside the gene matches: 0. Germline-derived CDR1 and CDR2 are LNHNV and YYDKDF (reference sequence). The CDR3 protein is CATSRGTSGSNEQFF. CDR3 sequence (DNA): TGTGCCACCAGCAGAGGGACTAGCGGGAGCAATGAGCAGTTCTTC.

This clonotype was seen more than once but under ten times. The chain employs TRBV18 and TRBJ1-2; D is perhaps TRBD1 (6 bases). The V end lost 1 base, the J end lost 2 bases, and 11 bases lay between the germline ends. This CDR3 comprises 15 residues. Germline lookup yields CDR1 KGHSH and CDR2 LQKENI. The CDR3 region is CASSPQGGQNYGYTF. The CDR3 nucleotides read TGTGCCAGCTCACCACAGGGCGGACAGAACTATGGCTACACCTTC.

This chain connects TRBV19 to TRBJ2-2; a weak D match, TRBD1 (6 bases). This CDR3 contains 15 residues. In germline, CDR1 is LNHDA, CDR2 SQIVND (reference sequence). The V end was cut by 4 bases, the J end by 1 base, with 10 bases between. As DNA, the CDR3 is TGTGCCAGTAGTAGTTGGGACAAGAACACCGGGGAGCTGTTTTTT. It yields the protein CASSSWDKNTGELFF.

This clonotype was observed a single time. CDR3 amino acids: CASSSPSPFTGELFF. CDR3 in DNA: TGTGCCAGCAGTTCACCGAGCCCTTTCACCGGGGAGCTGTTTTTT. V gene TRBV12-3 or TRBV12-4 combines with J gene TRBJ2-2; D remains unclear. Trimming shortened V by 4 bases and J by 4 bases, and 13 bases separated the two germline ends. This CDR3 spans 15 amino acids.

As DNA, the CDR3 is TGTGCCAGCAGTGAAGAGGGGGGAAGGGGGCTGACTGAAGCTTTCTTT. It translates to CASSEEGGRGLTEAFF. The chain couples TRBV6-1 to TRBJ1-1, with 7 bases aligning to TRBD1. Trimming took 1 base from V and 5 from J; bases not matched to a gene: 10. This CDR3 contains 16 residues. The germline CDR1 and CDR2 sequences are MNHNS and SASEGT.

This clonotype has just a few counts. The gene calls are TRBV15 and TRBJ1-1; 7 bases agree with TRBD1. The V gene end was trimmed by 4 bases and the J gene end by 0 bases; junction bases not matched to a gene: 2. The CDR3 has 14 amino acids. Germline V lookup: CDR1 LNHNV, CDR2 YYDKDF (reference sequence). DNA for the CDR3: TGTGCCACCAGCAAGGGGGCTATGAACACTGAAGCTTTCTTT. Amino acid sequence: CATSKGAMNTEAFF.

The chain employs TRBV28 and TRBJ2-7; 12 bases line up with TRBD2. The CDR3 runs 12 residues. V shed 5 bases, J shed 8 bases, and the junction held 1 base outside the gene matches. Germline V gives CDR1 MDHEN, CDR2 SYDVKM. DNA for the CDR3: TGTGCCAGCAGTCGGACTAGCGGGAAGCAGTACTTC. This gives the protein CASSRTSGKQYF.

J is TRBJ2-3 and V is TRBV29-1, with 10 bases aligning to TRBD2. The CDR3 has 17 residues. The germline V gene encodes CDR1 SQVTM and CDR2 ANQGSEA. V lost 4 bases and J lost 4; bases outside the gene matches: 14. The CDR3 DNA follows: TGCAGCGTTGTTCTAGCGGGAGACCCCAGGGGCGCAGATACGCAGTATTTT. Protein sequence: CSVVLAGDPRGADTQYF.

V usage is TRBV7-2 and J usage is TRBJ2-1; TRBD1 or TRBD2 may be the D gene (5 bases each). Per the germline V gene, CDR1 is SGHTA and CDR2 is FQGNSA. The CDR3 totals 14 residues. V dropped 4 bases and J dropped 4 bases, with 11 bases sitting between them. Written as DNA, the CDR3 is TGTGCCAGCAGCTCACTAGACAGATACAATGAGCAGTTCTTC. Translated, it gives CASSSLDRYNEQFF.

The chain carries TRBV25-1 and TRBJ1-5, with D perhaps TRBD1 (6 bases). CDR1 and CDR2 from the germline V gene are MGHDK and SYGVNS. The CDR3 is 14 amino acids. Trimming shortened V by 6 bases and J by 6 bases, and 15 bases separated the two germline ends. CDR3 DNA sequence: TGTGCCAGCAGCGGAGGGGGGGTGATTCAGCCCCAGCATTTT. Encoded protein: CASSGGGVIQPQHF.

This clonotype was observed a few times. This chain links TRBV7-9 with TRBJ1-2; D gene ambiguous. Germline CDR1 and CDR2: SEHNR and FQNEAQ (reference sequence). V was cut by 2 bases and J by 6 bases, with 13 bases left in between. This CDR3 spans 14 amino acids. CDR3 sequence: CASSLYSPSNGYTF. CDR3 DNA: TGTGCCAGCAGCTTATACAGTCCTTCAAATGGCTACACCTTC.